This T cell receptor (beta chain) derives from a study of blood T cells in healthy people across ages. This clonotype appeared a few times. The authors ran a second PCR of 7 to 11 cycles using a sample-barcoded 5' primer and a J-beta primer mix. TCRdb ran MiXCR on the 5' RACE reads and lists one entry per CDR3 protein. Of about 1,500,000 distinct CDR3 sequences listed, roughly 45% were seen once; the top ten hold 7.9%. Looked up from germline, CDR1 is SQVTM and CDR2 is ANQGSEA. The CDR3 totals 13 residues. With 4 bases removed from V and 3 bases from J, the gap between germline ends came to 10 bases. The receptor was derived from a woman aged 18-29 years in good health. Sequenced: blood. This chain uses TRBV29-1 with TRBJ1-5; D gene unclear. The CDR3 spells CSVVVSPNQPQHF. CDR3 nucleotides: TGCAGCGTTGTTGTTTCCCCCAATCAGCCCCAGCATTTT. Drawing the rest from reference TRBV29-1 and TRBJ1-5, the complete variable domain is SAVISQKPSRDICQRGTSLTIQCQVDSQVTMMFWYRQQPGQSLTLIATANQGSEATYESGFVIDKFPISRPNLTFSTLTVSNMSPEDSSIYLCSVVVSPNQPQHFGDGTRLSIL.